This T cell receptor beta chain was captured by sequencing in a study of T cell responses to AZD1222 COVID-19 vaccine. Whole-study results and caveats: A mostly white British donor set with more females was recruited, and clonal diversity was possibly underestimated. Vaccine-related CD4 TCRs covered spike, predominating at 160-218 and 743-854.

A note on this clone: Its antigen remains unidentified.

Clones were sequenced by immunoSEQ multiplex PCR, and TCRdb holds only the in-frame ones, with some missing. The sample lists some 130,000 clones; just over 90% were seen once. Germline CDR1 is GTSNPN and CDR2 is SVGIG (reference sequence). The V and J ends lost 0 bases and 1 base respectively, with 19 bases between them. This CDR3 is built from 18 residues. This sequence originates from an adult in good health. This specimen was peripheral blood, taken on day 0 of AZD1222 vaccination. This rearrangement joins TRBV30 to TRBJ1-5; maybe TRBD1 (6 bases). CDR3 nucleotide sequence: TGTGCCTGGAGTGTACGCAGGGGTGCGGGAATAAGCAATCAGCCCCAGCATTTT. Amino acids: CAWSVRRGAGISNQPQHF.